This T cell receptor beta chain was captured in a study of blood T cells in healthy people across ages. Study-level findings and limits: Older individuals had lower TCR beta diversity per million T cells (the decline was roughly linear). The study lacked donor CMV status, which possibly confounded expanded clonotype changes.

The germline V gene encodes CDR1 DFQATT and CDR2 SNEGSKA (reference sequence). Germline trimming cut 4 bases from V and 5 bases from J; bases unmatched to any gene: 15. This CDR3 has 16 residues. The second PCR ran roughly 6 to 11 cycles with a sample-barcoded 5' primer and J-beta primers. TCRdb analysed the 5' RACE reads with MiXCR anew, one entry per CDR3 protein. The repertoire consists of approximately 900,000 distinct CDR3 sequences, with about 27% occurring once and the leading ten covering approximately 10%. This clonotype turned up a few times. The target antigen is unknown. This sample was also put to use in a study of T cells of mothers and their children. From that paper: Roughly 2.7 million TCR beta reads per child versus over 9.5 million per mother. Whether pairs are related or unrelated, thymic selection shapes their TCR recombination output in much the same way.

The sample consisted of blood. This chain uses TRBV20-1 with TRBJ2-7; 9 positions agree with TRBD1. The sequence derives from a woman aged 40-49 years in good health. CDR3 sequence (DNA): TGCAGTGCTATTAGCCCCCGGGACAGGGCGTCGGACGAGCAGTACTTC. Encoded protein: CSAISPRDRASDEQYF.